This entry features one T cell receptor (beta chain) sequence. Its antigen is undetermined. The data stem from a study of CD8 T cells in ankylosing spondylitis. General observations from the study: The study identified a TCR beta motif of seven or eight highly homologous variants that appeared characteristic of ankylosing spondylitis blood. Previously reported in reactive arthritis synovial fluid and blood were some of the motif variants.

The CDR3 covers 12 residues. V was pared by 3 bases and J by 2 bases, with 6 bases between. Per germline, CDR1 DFQATT and CDR2 SNEGSKA (reference sequence). TCRdb reanalysed the 5' RACE reads using MiXCR and keeps one entry per CDR3 protein. The sample consists of over 700,000 distinct CDR3 sequences, around 20% of them appearing once. The receptor's source is a male donor with ankylosing spondylitis. Input material: blood, either unsorted or a sorted T cell fraction (not recorded which). This chain links TRBV20-1 with TRBJ2-3; no reliable D call. CDR3 in amino acids: CSASTTTDTQYF. CDR3 sequence (DNA): TGCAGTGCTAGTACTACCACAGATACGCAGTATTTT.